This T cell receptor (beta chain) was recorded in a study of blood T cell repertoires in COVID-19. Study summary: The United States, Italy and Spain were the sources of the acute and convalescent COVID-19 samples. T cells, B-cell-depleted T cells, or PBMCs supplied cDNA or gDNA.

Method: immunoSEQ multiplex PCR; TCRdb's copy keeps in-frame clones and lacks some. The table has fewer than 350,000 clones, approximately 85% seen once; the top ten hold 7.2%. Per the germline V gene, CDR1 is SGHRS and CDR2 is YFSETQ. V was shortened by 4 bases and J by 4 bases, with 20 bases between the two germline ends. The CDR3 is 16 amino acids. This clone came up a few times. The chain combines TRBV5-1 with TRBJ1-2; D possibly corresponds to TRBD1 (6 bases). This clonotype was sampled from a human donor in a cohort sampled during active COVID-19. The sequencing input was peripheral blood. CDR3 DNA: TGCGCCAGCAGCCCCAAGACGGGGGGCATTGGCTATGGCTACACCTTC. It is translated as CASSPKTGGIGYGYTF.